A single sample gave rise to the 16 T cell receptor beta chains below, sequenced in a study of CD8+CD57+ T cells in acquired aplastic anemia. TCR beta VDJ and CDR3 profiling used genomic DNA as template. MiXCR, run by TCRdb on the reads, gives a single entry per CDR3 protein. The sample lists hundreds of thousands of distinct CDR3 sequences, 65% to 80% occurring once. The sequenced sample was sorted CD4+, CD8+, or CD8+CD57+ T cells (not recorded which) from PBMCs. Receptors were obtained from a human donor in good health, serving as a control.

The chain links TRBV12-5 to TRBJ2-7; TRBD2 matches at 11 bases. Germline V lookup: CDR1 LGHNT, CDR2 FRNRAP. The CDR3 length is 17 residues. Losses at the gene ends were 4 bases for V and 0 bases for J; bases not matched to a gene: 8. This chain's CDR3 is CASGSALTSGGSYEQYF. The CDR3 DNA reads as TGTGCTAGTGGTTCTGCACTTACTAGCGGGGGCTCCTACGAGCAGTACTTC.

In its sample, this clonotype was seen once. The junction does not match germline at one end; this may be a read error. V usage is TRBV7-2 and J usage is TRBJ1-5; D possibly corresponds to TRBD1 (5 bases). Germline V gene data show CDR1 as SGHTA and CDR2 as FQGNSA. This CDR3 contains 14 residues. This CDR3 reads CASSVGQGLHTEAF. DNA of the CDR3: TGTGCCAGCAGCGTAGGACAAGGCCTGCACACTGAGGCTTTT.

In the case of this clonotype: The final CDR3 position lacks the conserved phenylalanine or tryptophan, pointing to a likely read error. The DNA is omitted, as the CDR3 cannot be located on it reliably, and the CDR3 follows TCRdb's listing. The chain employs TRBV9 and TRBJ2-1; the listed D gene, TRBD1, was not tested against the DNA. The CDR3 length equals 13 residues, ends included. The V gene's germline CDR1 is SGDLS and CDR2 YYNGEE. The CDR3 region is CASSKDRGKVMAI.

This clonotype occurred many times. This rearrangement joins TRBV7-2 to TRBJ1-3; D gene unclear. Germline values: CDR1 SGHTA, CDR2 FQGNSA. V was pared by 2 bases and J by 4 bases, with 6 bases between. The CDR3 has 13 residues. The CDR3 nucleotides read TGTGCCAGCAGCTTATATCGGGGAAACACCATATATTTT. Its protein product is CASSLYRGNTIYF.

For the CDR3, the DNA is TGCAGTGCCTCGGCGAGCAGGAATGAGCAGTTCTTC. Protein sequence: CSASASRNEQFF. The gene calls are TRBV20-1 and TRBJ2-1; D is undetermined. Trimming stripped 6 bases from V and 7 bases from J, with 13 bases between. The CDR3 length is 12 residues. Germline CDR1 is DFQATT and CDR2 is SNEGSKA (reference sequence).

This clonotype appeared a single time. The chain combines TRBV19 with TRBJ1-3; D is uncertain. Germline CDR1 reads LNHDA; CDR2 reads SQIVND (reference sequence). V lost 5 bases and J lost 4, with 15 bases in between. The CDR3 extends over 15 amino acids. This chain's CDR3 is CASSGPDFLGNTIYF. CDR3 bases: TGTGCCAGTAGTGGGCCGGACTTCCTCGGAAACACCATATATTTT.

For this clonotype: This CDR3 is missing its conserved last phenylalanine or tryptophan, likely due to a read error. The DNA is left out, because the CDR3 cannot be placed on it with certainty; the CDR3 is given as TCRdb lists it. This chain joins TRBV7-2 and TRBJ1-2; TRBD1, the D gene given by the table, was not confirmed from the DNA. Germline assignment: CDR1 SGHTA and CDR2 FQGNSA. Counting both end residues, the CDR3 totals 13 amino acids. The CDR3 spells CASSLRGPPRHIL.

Worth noting for this clonotype: One base away lies a much larger clone, so this may be a sequencing read error. The gene calls are TRBV6-1 and TRBJ2-1; 7 bases agree with TRBD1. Germline values: CDR1 MNHNS, CDR2 SASEGT. The CDR3 consists of 13 residues. The CDR3 here is CSEGDSSYNGQFF. The DNA of the CDR3 is TGTTCCGAAGGGGACAGCTCCTACAATGGGCAGTTCTTC.

The rearrangement joins TRBV15 to TRBJ1-2; possible D gene TRBD1, 5 bases. V lost 0 bases to trimming and J lost 2 bases, with 10 bases between them. Germline V gene lookup returns CDR1 LNHNV and CDR2 YYDKDF (reference sequence). This CDR3 is 15 amino acids long. The CDR3 protein is CATSRDRWGNYGYTF. The CDR3 nucleotides read TGTGCCACCAGCAGAGATAGATGGGGCAACTATGGCTACACCTTC.

This clonotype was observed at least ten times. This chain links TRBV5-6 with TRBJ2-7, with unresolved D. The V and J ends lost 5 bases and 0 bases respectively, with 9 bases between them. The germline V gene has CDR1 SGHDT and CDR2 YYEEEE. This CDR3 contains 13 residues. CDR3 protein: CASRRKSSYEQYF. The CDR3 coding sequence is TGTGCCAGCAGACGGAAGAGCTCCTACGAGCAGTACTTC.

This clonotype showed up many times. CDR3 bases: TGTGCCAGCAGGACAGGGATTAACTATGGCTACACCTTC. Translated: CASRTGINYGYTF. The chain carries TRBV6-1 and TRBJ1-2, with TRBD1 matching over 7 bases. With V trimmed by 6 bases and J by 1 base, 2 bases remained unmatched. Germline V gives CDR1 MNHNS, CDR2 SASEGT. The CDR3 consists of 13 residues.

This clonotype was seen repeatedly, ten times or more. The chain uses TRBV29-1 and TRBJ2-7; TRBD1 aligns across 9 bases. Germline loops: CDR1 SQVTM, CDR2 ANQGSEA. J gave up 3 bases and V 4 bases, and 7 bases lay outside the gene matches. This CDR3 has 14 residues. The CDR3, as DNA: TGCAGCGTTGTTTTGGGACAGGGACACTACGAGCAGTACTTC. Protein product: CSVVLGQGHYEQYF.

The CDR3 is CASSLASDTQYF. As DNA, the CDR3 is TGTGCCAGCAGCTTAGCTTCAGATACGCAGTATTTT. The rearrangement joins TRBV7-2 to TRBJ2-3; D ambiguous. The CDR3 has 12 residues. Germline V gene sequence: CDR1 SGHTA, CDR2 FQGNSA. V gave up 0 bases and J gave up 4 bases, with 2 bases separating them.

J is TRBJ2-5 and V is TRBV19; D remains ambiguous. The ends were cut back, 4 bases at V and 7 bases at J, with 13 bases in the middle. This CDR3 has 13 residues. The germline CDR1 and CDR2 sequences are LNHDA and SQIVND (reference sequence). The CDR3 is CASSTSRIGTQYF. CDR3 in DNA: TGTGCCAGTAGTACTTCTCGTATAGGGACCCAGTACTTC.

V is TRBV9 and J is TRBJ2-1; 9 bases map to TRBD1. The CDR3 covers 17 residues. The ends lost 5 bases at V and 0 bases at J; junction bases unmatched: 9. Germline V gene lookup returns CDR1 SGDLS and CDR2 YYNGEE. CDR3 protein: CASRGETGGSSYNEQFF. The CDR3 DNA sequence: TGTGCCAGCAGGGGCGAGACAGGGGGAAGCTCCTACAATGAGCAGTTCTTC.

A few counts support this clonotype. A much more abundant neighbour one base away suggests this may be a read error. V is TRBV7-3 and J is TRBJ2-1; 7 bases match TRBD1. V lost 4 bases to trimming and J lost 9 bases; unmatched junction nucleotides: 12. This CDR3 region has 15 residues. Germline assignment: CDR1 SGHTA and CDR2 FQGTGA. The CDR3 loop is CASSSRDRLGGEQFF. CDR3 sequence (DNA): TGTGCCAGCAGCTCCAGGGACAGACTGGGTGGTGAGCAGTTCTTC.